This paragraph reports one TCR beta chain. In germline, CDR1 is SGHNT, CDR2 YYREEE (reference sequence). The CDR3 has 13 amino acids. V lost 4 bases and J 0 bases, leaving 6 bases between the germline ends. The source of the sample is a study of blood T cell repertoires in COVID-19. Whole-study context: Sources were T cells, B-cell-depleted T cells, or PBMCs; the material itself was cDNA or gDNA.

Measured with immunoSEQ multiplex PCR; TCRdb has only the in-frame clones, and not every one. The repertoire holds around 84,000 clones, with roughly three quarters as singletons. V usage is TRBV5-4 and J usage is TRBJ2-3, with D uncertain. The clonotype comes from a man aged 55 to 70 with COVID-19, enrolled during active disease. Sample: peripheral blood. The CDR3 sequence: CASSQASTDTQYF. The CDR3 DNA reads as TGTGCCAGCAGCCAGGCTAGCACAGATACGCAGTATTTT.